These T cell receptor beta chains were read from a single sample in a study of CD8 T cells in ankylosing spondylitis. One entry per CDR3 protein, called by TCRdb with MiXCR from the 5' RACE reads. The profile shows around 430,000 distinct CDR3 sequences, over 15% of them singletons. The specimen was blood, either unsorted or a sorted T cell fraction (not recorded which). The receptor set was obtained from a male donor with ankylosing spondylitis. CDR3s include the opening cysteine and the closing phenylalanine or tryptophan. D genes are given only for firm matches. Rows give clone size only sometimes, using once, few, many, or a class for an expanded clone.

CDR3nt: TGCAGTGCAACCGGGACGGAGCCCTACGAGCAGTACTTC
CDR3aa: CSATGTEPYEQYF
abundance: .
j_gene: TRBJ2-7
d_gene: .
v_gene: TRBV20-1

CDR3nt: TGTGCCAGCAGCCTACAAGAGAATTCACCCCTCCACTTT
CDR3aa: CASSLQENSPLHF
abundance: .
j_gene: TRBJ1-6
d_gene: .
v_gene: TRBV7-9

CDR3nt: TGTGCCAGCAGTAACGCCGTTGGGGAAACCTACGAGCAGTACTTC
CDR3aa: CASSNAVGETYEQYF
abundance: few
j_gene: TRBJ2-7
d_gene: .
v_gene: TRBV12-3/TRBV12-4

CDR3nt: TGTGCCAGCAGTCGCCAACAGGGGGCTGACTATGGCTACACCTTC
CDR3aa: CASSRQQGADYGYTF
abundance: .
j_gene: TRBJ1-2
d_gene: TRBD1
v_gene: TRBV27

CDR3nt: TGCAGCGTTGAAGACCGGGTCAGGGGGCCGGATACGCAGTATTTT
CDR3aa: CSVEDRVRGPDTQYF
abundance: .
j_gene: TRBJ2-3
d_gene: TRBD1
v_gene: TRBV29-1

CDR3nt: TGTGCCAGCAGTTTCTACGGGGGGCAGTACAATGAGCAGTTCTTC
CDR3aa: CASSFYGGQYNEQFF
abundance: .
j_gene: TRBJ2-1
d_gene: .
v_gene: TRBV12-3/TRBV12-4

CDR3nt: TGTGCCAGCAGCCAAGGGGACTTCCTATACAATGAGCAGTTCTTC
CDR3aa: CASSQGDFLYNEQFF
abundance: .
j_gene: TRBJ2-1
d_gene: .
v_gene: TRBV3-1

CDR3nt: TGTGCCAGCAGCCCGGAGGGGCCTGACAATGAGCAGTTCTTC
CDR3aa: CASSPEGPDNEQFF
abundance: .
j_gene: TRBJ2-1
d_gene: .
v_gene: TRBV3-1

CDR3nt: TGTGCCAGCAGCCGGAGCGGAGAGACCCAGTACTTC
CDR3aa: CASSRSGETQYF
abundance: .
j_gene: TRBJ2-5
d_gene: .
v_gene: TRBV3-1

CDR3nt: TGTGCCAGCAGCTTAGTGTTCCTAGCGGGTCCCACCGGGGAGCTGTTTTTT
CDR3aa: CASSLVFLAGPTGELFF
abundance: .
j_gene: TRBJ2-2
d_gene: TRBD2
v_gene: TRBV7-8

CDR3nt: TGTGCCAGCACCCCCAGTCCCGAAAACGAGCAGTACTTC
CDR3aa: CASTPSPENEQYF
abundance: few
j_gene: TRBJ2-7
d_gene: .
v_gene: TRBV21-1

CDR3nt: TGTGCCAGCAGCTTAGTAGGCGGGGGTAGGACATATGAGCAGTTCTTC
CDR3aa: CASSLVGGGRTYEQFF
abundance: .
j_gene: TRBJ2-1
d_gene: TRBD2
v_gene: TRBV7-2

CDR3nt: TGCGCCAGCAGCGGGGAGACCCAGTACTTC
CDR3aa: CASSGETQYF
abundance: .
j_gene: TRBJ2-5
d_gene: .
v_gene: TRBV5-1

CDR3nt: TGCGCCAGCAGCTTAAACCCCCCAGATACGCAGTATTTT
CDR3aa: CASSLNPPDTQYF
abundance: many
j_gene: TRBJ2-3
d_gene: .
v_gene: TRBV5-1

CDR3nt: TGTGCCAGCAGCCAAGGAAAGCTGAACACTGAAGCTTTCTTT
CDR3aa: CASSQGKLNTEAFF
abundance: .
j_gene: TRBJ1-1
d_gene: .
v_gene: TRBV3-1

CDR3nt: TGTGCCAGCAGCCAAGATGAGGGACTAGCGGGGGAATCCTACGAGCAGTACTTC
CDR3aa: CASSQDEGLAGESYEQYF
abundance: .
j_gene: TRBJ2-7
d_gene: TRBD2
v_gene: TRBV4-2

CDR3nt: TGTGCCAGCAGCGTGTCAGGGACTAGCAAGGAGACCCAGTACTTC
CDR3aa: CASSVSGTSKETQYF
abundance: few
j_gene: TRBJ2-5
d_gene: TRBD2
v_gene: TRBV9

CDR3nt: TGTGCCAGCAGCCCGGGATTTAACTATGGCTACACCTTC
CDR3aa: CASSPGFNYGYTF
abundance: .
j_gene: TRBJ1-2
d_gene: .
v_gene: TRBV14

CDR3nt: TGTGCCAGCAGGGGACAGGGGCCCAACGAGCAGTACTTC
CDR3aa: CASRGQGPNEQYF
abundance: .
j_gene: TRBJ2-7
d_gene: TRBD1
v_gene: TRBV28

CDR3nt: TGTGCCAGCAGCCAAGATCATGGAGGACAGGGCCCATACACCTTC
CDR3aa: CASSQDHGGQGPYTF
abundance: few
j_gene: TRBJ1-2
d_gene: TRBD1
v_gene: TRBV3-1

CDR3nt: TGTGCCAGCAGCCAAGTGGCGACAGGGGACCACGAGCAGTACTTC
CDR3aa: CASSQVATGDHEQYF
abundance: few
j_gene: TRBJ2-7
d_gene: TRBD1
v_gene: TRBV4-2

CDR3nt: TGTGCTAGTGGTTTGGACCGGGCCCGCGGGCAGTACTTC
CDR3aa: CASGLDRARGQYF
abundance: .
j_gene: TRBJ2-7
d_gene: .
v_gene: TRBV12-5

CDR3nt: TGTGCCAGCAGTATCGACAGGGGGAACAATCAGCCCCAGCATTTT
CDR3aa: CASSIDRGNNQPQHF
abundance: .
j_gene: TRBJ1-5
d_gene: TRBD1
v_gene: TRBV2

CDR3nt: TGTGCCAGCAGCCAAGGACGGCGGTTAGACGAGCAGTACTTC
CDR3aa: CASSQGRRLDEQYF
abundance: .
j_gene: TRBJ2-7
d_gene: .
v_gene: TRBV14

CDR3nt: TGCGCCAGCAGCCCCGGACCAGGGGACACTGAAGCTTTCTTT
CDR3aa: CASSPGPGDTEAFF
abundance: few
j_gene: TRBJ1-1
d_gene: .
v_gene: TRBV5-1

CDR3nt: TGTGCCAGCAACAGGGGGCTCTCTGGGGCCAACGTCCTGACTTTC
CDR3aa: CASNRGLSGANVLTF
abundance: .
j_gene: TRBJ2-6
d_gene: TRBD1
v_gene: TRBV6-1

CDR3nt: TGTGCCAGCCTTAGGCTAGCGGATCAAGAGACCCAGTACTTC
CDR3aa: CASLRLADQETQYF
abundance: .
j_gene: TRBJ2-5
d_gene: TRBD2
v_gene: TRBV6-1

CDR3nt: TGTGCCAGCATAGTCCAGGGTACTGGAAACACCATATATTTT
CDR3aa: CASIVQGTGNTIYF
abundance: few
j_gene: TRBJ1-3
d_gene: .
v_gene: TRBV12-3/TRBV12-4

CDR3nt: TGCAGTGCTAGAGATCAGGGGGCGACTAGCGGATTGACCTACAATGAGCAGTTCTTC
CDR3aa: CSARDQGATSGLTYNEQFF
abundance: .
j_gene: TRBJ2-1
d_gene: .
v_gene: TRBV20-1

CDR3nt: TGTGCCAGCAGCAGAAACAGGGACAGCGCCACTGAAGCTTTCTTT
CDR3aa: CASSRNRDSATEAFF
abundance: few
j_gene: TRBJ1-1
d_gene: TRBD1
v_gene: TRBV6-1

CDR3nt: TGTGCCAGCAGCCAGGGACAGGGGAACACCGGGGAGCTGTTTTTT
CDR3aa: CASSQGQGNTGELFF
abundance: .
j_gene: TRBJ2-2
d_gene: TRBD1
v_gene: TRBV14

CDR3nt: TGTGCCAGCAGCCAAGATTACAGGCTCTCGAACTATGGCTACACCTTC
CDR3aa: CASSQDYRLSNYGYTF
abundance: few
j_gene: TRBJ1-2
d_gene: .
v_gene: TRBV3-1

CDR3nt: TGTGCCAGCAGCTTGAGGGGTAGCGGGATCACGTATGGCTACACCTTC
CDR3aa: CASSLRGSGITYGYTF
abundance: .
j_gene: TRBJ1-2
d_gene: .
v_gene: TRBV5-6

CDR3nt: TGTGCCACCAGCCGCCGGGGGGCCCCAAATGAAAAACTGTTTTTT
CDR3aa: CATSRRGAPNEKLFF
abundance: .
j_gene: TRBJ1-4
d_gene: .
v_gene: TRBV15

CDR3nt: TGTGCCAGCAGCCAACTAGCGGGGGGGCCTTACGAGCAGTACTTC
CDR3aa: CASSQLAGGPYEQYF
abundance: .
j_gene: TRBJ2-7
d_gene: TRBD2
v_gene: TRBV3-1

CDR3nt: TGTGCCAGCAGCCAAGATCTTTCTGGGGCCAACGTCCTGACTTTC
CDR3aa: CASSQDLSGANVLTF
abundance: many
j_gene: TRBJ2-6
d_gene: .
v_gene: TRBV3-1